This TCR beta chain came from a study of a mutant IDH1 vaccine in newly diagnosed glioma (dated by TCRdb to the early 2020s). Concerning the study at large: Patients were given eight vaccinations, in weeks 1, 3, 5, 7, 11, 15, 19 and 23, which matched visits V03 through V10. Vaccination was initiated 4-6 weeks after radiotherapy alone, or concurrently with temozolomide cycles in the chemotherapy-containing groups. Of the roughly 33 treated patients, approximately 62% were male and approximately 40% were female, and the mean age was around 40 years. Before enrollment, patients had received standard therapy of radiotherapy alone, temozolomide alone, or radiochemotherapy with temozolomide; most received the combination. Peripheral blood was collected at six visits: V03 (baseline), V05, V07, V10, V12 and V13. Longitudinal TCRB deep sequencing was performed for some 25 treated patients wherever samples were available for exploratory analyses. The paper's findings and limits, for the study overall: Changes in the top peripheral T cell clonotypes picked up by TCRB sequencing did not appear to be linked to pseudoprogression. Across multiple MHC alleles, vaccine-induced immune responses were seen in approximately 93% of patients. Availability determined which PBMC samples were chosen for TCRB deep sequencing. According to the authors, sample limitations meant that analyses of patient blood samples could not be reproduced.

A word on this clone: There is no known antigen for this receptor. Base qualities are not provided; no much larger clone lies one nucleotide away.

The germline V gene gives CDR1 as SNHLY and CDR2 as FYNNEI. Reading from cysteine to phenylalanine, the CDR3 counts 16 amino acids. Only CDR3 DNA remains: 48 bases, in frame from the first base. The protocol used for the library was the immunoSEQ multiplex PCR assay. Rearranged TCR beta chain sequences were amplified using the hsTCRB Kit according to the manufacturer's protocol. Sequencing of TCRB libraries was carried out on an Illumina MiSeq. Under the source paper's analysis protocol: The kit vendor's proprietary platform handled demultiplexing, trimming and gene mapping. TCRdb obtained this table from immuneACCESS and retained in-frame rearrangements with V and J assigned. These tables miss some clones; where compared with another copy, unresolved V genes account for less than half of the shortfall, and the remainder is unexplained. That table gives V, J and clone size, and the DNA gave D and trimming. This sample has about 75,000 clones in its table, and about 91% of those were observed once. Approximately 0.58% of the sample is in the top ten clones.

The sample's time point, from its label and the paper: week 5, during vaccination. Each vaccine dose was 300 ug of a 20-mer mutant IDH1 peptide in Montanide, given subcutaneously with topical imiquimod. The donors had newly diagnosed IDH1-mutant astrocytomas of WHO grade 3 or 4 that showed loss of nuclear ATRX. The samples were drawn from NOA16, a multicentre, single-arm, open-label phase I trial in Germany that tested a mutant IDH1 peptide vaccine in humans for the first time. Genomic DNA for TCRB sequencing was isolated from EDTA blood with the DNeasy Blood and Tissue Kit. In this chain, TRBV2 is recombined with TRBJ2-5, with TRBD1 perhaps the D gene, on 6 matching bases. The J call may be in error: the DNA end matches TRBJ2-7 better. This sequence originates from a woman aged 50 to 60 with glioma. The sequences come from PBMCs, collected from a glioma patient whose treatment included an IDH1 peptide vaccine. DNA sequence: TGTGCCAGCAGTGGGGCCGACAGGAGTCTAGATTACGAGCAGTACTTC. It translates to CASSGADRSLDYEQYF.